Only one count was recorded for the clone carrying this TCR beta chain. Sample treatment: 19 received Ad26.COV2.S at low or high dose, single or two shots; about 5 received placebo; per-sample allocation not given. At day 63 after the first vaccine or placebo injection, samples were drawn. Donation was by an adult aged 18-55 years who was in Boston. The sample is drawn from a study of Ad26.COV2.S vaccination and SARS-CoV-2 variants. CDR3 length: 15 amino acids. Germline V gene lookup returns CDR1 MNHEY and CDR2 SVGAGI. Trimming left V 6 bases short and J 10 bases short, with 19 bases between. Sequencing used immunoSEQ multiplex PCR; TCRdb keeps in-frame clones, though not all of them. The sample comprises fewer than 800,000 clones, more than 70% of which are singletons, and approximately 1.5% rests with the top ten.

This rearrangement joins TRBV6-5 to TRBJ1-6, with D possibly matching TRBD1 (5 bases). This clonotype originated in a person between 18 and 60 years old who received the Ad26.COV2.S COVID-19 vaccine or a placebo. Sample: peripheral blood, taken in a trial of Ad26.COV2.S vaccine versus placebo. CDR3 protein: CASSPLPGLRSPLHF. The CDR3 nucleotides are TGTGCCAGCAGCCCACTCCCGGGACTTAGGTCACCCCTCCACTTT.